This T cell receptor beta chain appears in the sequencing data of a study of cytotoxic CD8 clonotypes in ibrutinib-treated CLL. Whole-study findings and limits: Among the clonotypes, public ones were uncommon and contracted or held stable on treatment. In comparison with age-matched healthy donors, baseline clonality was higher and tracked circulating CD8+ T-cell counts.

This clone was recorded a few times. Antigen specificity is unknown. The targeted sequencing depth was 1 in 200,000 to 1 in 1 million T cells. Clones were sequenced by immunoSEQ multiplex PCR, and TCRdb holds only the in-frame ones, with some missing. Among approximately 200,000 clones listed, around 72% were seen once. The sequenced sample was PBMCs, obtained after 24 months of ibrutinib treatment. The clonotype comes from a human donor with chronic lymphocytic leukemia.

CDR3 sequence reads: CASSVWPSGSGYEQYF. The CDR3 coding sequence is TGTGCCAGCAGCGTATGGCCAAGCGGGAGTGGGTACGAGCAGTACTTC. The gene calls are TRBV9 and TRBJ2-7; TRBD2 aligns across 8 bases. With V trimmed by 1 base and J by 4 bases, 10 bases remained unmatched. CDR1 and CDR2 (germline): SGDLS, YYNGEE. This CDR3 is 16 amino acids long.